The 25 T cell receptor beta chains listed next were all sequenced from one sample in a study of cytomegalovirus exposure and HLA in healthy donors (TCRdb year 2017). To prepare the library, the immunoSEQ multiplex PCR assay was applied. For the multiplex PCR, a mixture combining 60 forward primers for TCR Vbeta segments and 13 reverse primers for TCR Jbeta segments was used. TCRdb carries this immuneACCESS record with in-frame sequences only. Its versions omit some clonotypes, under half of them owing to an unresolved V gene in the studies checked, with the rest unexplained. The sample has around 130,000 clones on record, 75% to 85% of them singletons. The ten largest clonotypes hold 1% of the sample. Source material: PBMCs. The receptors here all came from a middle-aged man in good health and CMV-seronegative.

This clone was seen a handful of times. The chain uses TRBV5-1 and TRBJ2-1; maybe TRBD2 (6 bases). CDR3 length equals 15 residues. The V end lost 4 bases, the J end lost 5 bases, and 16 bases lay between the germline ends. CDR1 is SGHRS, CDR2 YFSETQ, per germline. In DNA, the CDR3 is TGCGCCAGCAGCCCCGGGACTGTCGTTAACAATGAGCAGTTCTTC. Translating gives CASSPGTVVNNEQFF.

The V call is TRBV25-1, the J call TRBJ2-3, with 11 bases aligning to TRBD2. CDR1 MGHDK and CDR2 SYGVNS come from the germline V gene. The CDR3 extends over 16 amino acids. J lost 4 bases, V lost 3 bases, and 6 bases had no gene match. CDR3 sequence (DNA): TGTGCCAGCAGTGATAGACTAGCGGGGAGGTCAGATACGCAGTATTTT. Its protein product is CASSDRLAGRSDTQYF.

This clone was found a few times. The V gene is TRBV6-1, the J gene TRBJ1-1; a possible D gene is TRBD1 (5 bases). Germline V gene data show CDR1 as MNHNS and CDR2 as SASEGT. The CDR3 consists of 14 residues. The V end lost 5 bases, the J end lost 3 bases, and 13 bases lay between the germline ends. The CDR3 bases are TGTGCCAGCAGTTCCGCTGGAGGGGACACTGAAGCTTTCTTT. It specifies CASSSAGGDTEAFF.

V usage is TRBV2 and J usage is TRBJ2-7; TRBD2 agrees at 8 bases. The junction had 8 bases not matched to a gene; V was cut back by 1 base and J by 3 bases. CDR1 and CDR2 (germline): SNHLY, FYNNEI. This CDR3 region has 16 residues. CDR3 sequence: CASSEVVAGSGYEQYF. In nucleotides, the CDR3 is TGTGCCAGCAGTGAAGTCGTAGCGGGATCGGGCTACGAGCAGTACTTC.

The chain carries TRBV28 and TRBJ1-1; TRBD1 is a possible D gene (5 bases). Germline CDR1 and CDR2: MDHEN and SYDVKM. The CDR3 runs to 14 residues. V lost 5 bases and J lost 7, with 17 bases in between. The CDR3 region is CASSPQGGRVEAFF. The CDR3, as DNA: TGTGCCAGCAGTCCCCAGGGAGGGCGTGTTGAAGCTTTCTTT.

The rearrangement joins TRBV7-8 to TRBJ2-5, with D perhaps matching TRBD2 (6 bases). The CDR3 contains 12 residues. Germline V gene lookup returns CDR1 SGHVS and CDR2 FQNEAQ. V was pared by 5 bases and J by 5 bases, with 9 bases between. CDR3 protein: CASSPRGETQYF. DNA of the CDR3: TGTGCCAGCAGCCCCCGGGGGGAGACCCAGTACTTC.

A single count supports this clone. The V gene is TRBV7-2, the J gene TRBJ2-5, with 11 positions matching TRBD2. Trimming at V came to 5 bases and at J to 6 bases, leaving 11 bases not matched to a gene. Germline V CDR1 and CDR2: SGHTA, FQGNSA. The CDR3 spans 16 residues. The CDR3 reads CASSLSGRGGKKTQYF. For the CDR3, the DNA is TGTGCCAGCAGCCTTAGCGGGAGGGGAGGAAAAAAGACCCAGTACTTC.

The rearrangement uses TRBV27 and TRBJ2-5, with a weak D call TRBD2 (6 bases). The end of the DNA aligns better with TRBJ2-7, so the J call may be wrong. The CDR3 has 13 residues. Looked up from germline, CDR1 is MNHEY and CDR2 is SMNVEV (reference sequence). CDR3 coding DNA: TGTGCCAGCTTAACCGGGACTCCCTGCGAGCAGTACTTC. This encodes CASLTGTPCEQYF.

The chain joins TRBV6-1 to TRBJ1-2; TRBD1 is a possible D gene (6 bases). V was pared by 6 bases and J by 5 bases, with 13 bases between. The CDR3 is 13 amino acids. Germline V lookup: CDR1 MNHNS, CDR2 SASEGT. CDR3 nucleotides: TGTGCCAGCAGCCTCGGGACACCGTATGGCTACACCTTC. Protein: CASSLGTPYGYTF.

CDR3: CASSDGGTRRETQYF. DNA for the CDR3: TGTGCCAGCAGTGACGGAGGGACTAGGAGGGAGACCCAGTACTTC. The rearrangement uses TRBV6-1 and TRBJ2-5, with TRBD2 matching over 8 bases. The CDR3 runs to 15 residues. The V and J ends lost 3 bases and 5 bases, in that order; junction bases with no gene match: 8. The germline gives CDR1 MNHNS, CDR2 SASEGT.

The chain links TRBV7-9 to TRBJ2-3; no clear D gene. Trimming removed 2 bases from V and 6 bases from J, with 9 bases in between. Germline-derived CDR1 and CDR2 are SEHNR and FQNEAQ (reference sequence). The CDR3 has 13 amino acids. The CDR3 nucleotides read TGTGCCAGCAGCTTATCTTTACATGATACGCAGTATTTT. It translates to CASSLSLHDTQYF.

This chain joins TRBV2 and TRBJ1-5, with 7 bases matching TRBD1. CDR1 and CDR2 from the germline V gene are SNHLY and FYNNEI. Trimming took 3 bases from V and 3 from J; bases not matched to a gene: 2. The CDR3 runs to 14 residues. CDR3 in amino acids: CASSEDRINQPQHF. The CDR3 region has the DNA TGTGCCAGCAGTGAGGACAGGATCAATCAGCCCCAGCATTTT.

The J gene is TRBJ2-3, the V gene TRBV28, with 10 bases aligning to TRBD2. Trimming removed 5 bases from V and 5 bases from J; junction bases left unmatched: 7. The V gene's germline CDR1 is MDHEN and CDR2 SYDVKM. This CDR3 has 15 residues. CDR3 sequence (DNA): TGTGCCAGCAGTCCCTCTAGCGGGGGCGTAGATACGCAGTATTTT. This encodes CASSPSSGGVDTQYF.

The chain uses TRBV18 and TRBJ2-5; 9 positions agree with TRBD2. The CDR3 runs 15 residues. CDR1 KGHSH and CDR2 LQKENI come from the germline V gene. The J segment lost 1 base and the V segment lost 6 bases, leaving 6 bases of the junction unmatched. CDR3 DNA sequence: TGTGCCAGCTCTCAAAATAGCGGGGGCCAAGAGACCCAGTACTTC. This gives the protein CASSQNSGGQETQYF. Using reference TRBV18 and TRBJ2-5 for the parts outside the CDR3, the full variable domain is NAGVMQNPRHLVRRRGQEARLRCSPMKGHSHVYWYRQLPEEGLKFMVYLQKENIIDESGMPKERFSAEFPKEGPSILRIQQVVRGDSAAYFCASSQNSGGQETQYFGPGTRLLVL.

V is TRBV5-4 and J is TRBJ2-3, with 8 bases aligning to TRBD1. The V gene's germline CDR1 is SGHNT and CDR2 YYREEE (reference sequence). The length of the CDR3 is 15 residues. V gave up 1 base and J gave up 2 bases; unmatched junction bases: 3. In DNA form, the CDR3 reads TGTGCCAGCAGCTTGCAGGGGGCAACCACAGATACGCAGTATTTT. This codes for CASSLQGATTDTQYF.

This chain connects TRBV2 to TRBJ1-3; 7 bases align to TRBD1. CDR3 length: 16 amino acids. CDR1 is SNHLY, CDR2 FYNNEI, per germline. The V segment lost 5 bases and the J segment 4 bases; nucleotides outside the gene matches: 11. CDR3 coding DNA: TGTGCCAGCAGTATACCTAAGGGGGCGGCGGGAAACACCATATATTTT. As protein: CASSIPKGAAGNTIYF.

This clone has more than one count but fewer than ten. The CDR3 loop is CASSLVRGDYGYTF. The DNA for the CDR3 is TGTGCCAGCAGCTTAGTACGGGGAGACTATGGCTACACCTTC. V is TRBV7-8 and J is TRBJ1-2; D is unresolved. The CDR3 is made up of 14 amino acids. V dropped 1 base and J dropped 3 bases, with 9 bases sitting between them. Per the germline V gene, CDR1 is SGHVS and CDR2 is FQNEAQ.

This chain connects TRBV7-9 to TRBJ1-4; no clear D. V was trimmed by 4 bases and J by 5 bases, leaving 11 bases between them. Germline V gives CDR1 SEHNR, CDR2 FQNEAQ (reference sequence). The CDR3 covers 14 residues. The CDR3 nucleotides are TGTGCCAGCAGCTATCCGGGAGCCAATGAAAAACTGTTTTTT. Amino acid sequence: CASSYPGANEKLFF.

J is TRBJ1-4 and V is TRBV7-9, with D perhaps TRBD1 (6 bases). Trimming left V 5 bases short and J 10 bases short, with 20 bases between. The CDR3 length is 15 residues. The germline V gene has CDR1 SEHNR and CDR2 FQNEAQ (reference sequence). CDR3 DNA: TGTGCCAGCAGCCCAGGACAGTTGGAGGTCGGAAAACTGTTTTTT. Encoded protein: CASSPGQLEVGKLFF.

The J gene is TRBJ2-7, the V gene TRBV27, with 9 bases that match TRBD2. Looked up from germline, CDR1 is MNHEY and CDR2 is SMNVEV (reference sequence). The CDR3 runs to 16 residues. After removal of 0 bases from V and 0 bases from J, the junction contained 3 bases not matched to a gene. CDR3 bases: TGTGCCAGCAGTTTATCTGGTAGCGGGAGCTCCTACGAGCAGTACTTC. Residues: CASSLSGSGSSYEQYF.

The chain couples TRBV7-6 to TRBJ2-6, with D hard to call. The germline V and J ends were trimmed by 5 bases and 0 bases, with 11 bases remaining between them. Germline CDR1 reads SGHVS; CDR2 reads FNYEAQ. The CDR3 consists of 16 residues. CDR3 residues: CASSLTTNSGANVLTF. In nucleotides, the CDR3 is TGTGCCAGCAGCCTCACCACTAACTCTGGGGCCAACGTCCTGACTTTC.

V and J are TRBV2 and TRBJ2-5, with D maybe TRBD1 (5 bases). V shed 4 bases and J shed 2 bases, with 11 bases lying between them. The CDR3 totals 14 residues. The germline V gene has CDR1 SNHLY and CDR2 FYNNEI. CDR3 DNA: TGTGCCAGCAGTGCCAGGGTGACTCAAGAGACCCAGTACTTC. Translating it yields CASSARVTQETQYF.

This clone was found once. V is TRBV28 and J is TRBJ1-2; a weak D match, TRBD1 (5 bases). Germline V gene data show CDR1 as MDHEN and CDR2 as SYDVKM. V was cut by 6 bases and J by 3 bases, with 11 bases left in between. The CDR3 length is 13 residues. CDR3 in DNA: TGTGCCAGCAGCCCCGACAGCTACTATGGCTACACCTTC. Translated: CASSPDSYYGYTF.

This chain connects TRBV7-8 to TRBJ2-7, with D tentatively TRBD2 (7 bases). This CDR3 is built from 13 residues. Deletions cut 6 bases from V and 2 bases from J, with 11 bases between. CDR1 and CDR2 (germline): SGHVS, FQNEAQ. The CDR3 spells CASRRGGTYEQYF. The CDR3, as DNA: TGTGCCAGCAGAAGGGGGGGAACCTACGAGCAGTACTTC.

This clone was picked up a small number of times. The chain employs TRBV2 and TRBJ2-5; 8 bases line up with TRBD1. The V and J ends lost 8 bases and 5 bases, in that order; junction bases with no gene match: 10. The germline V gene encodes CDR1 SNHLY and CDR2 FYNNEI. The length of the CDR3 is 14 residues. CDR3 loop: CASQAVTGAETQYF. The CDR3 DNA sequence: TGTGCCAGCCAGGCCGTGACAGGGGCGGAGACCCAGTACTTC.